Below are 27 T cell receptor beta chains sequenced from a single sample in a study of blood T cell repertoires in COVID-19. Using immunoSEQ multiplex PCR, the repertoire was profiled, and TCRdb retains in-frame clones only, with some absent. The table includes more than 85,000 clones, more than 70% detected once. The sequencing sample was made of peripheral blood. The receptors come from a woman in her 50s with acute or convalescent COVID-19.

The chain carries TRBV5-1 and TRBJ2-3, with D maybe TRBD1 (5 bases). This CDR3 contains 14 residues. Trimming removed 2 bases at V and 2 bases at J, with 9 bases between. CDR1 and CDR2 (germline): SGHRS, YFSETQ. The CDR3 protein is CASSLGHLTDTQYF. In nucleotides, the CDR3 is TGCGCCAGCAGCTTAGGACACCTCACAGATACGCAGTATTTT.

V usage is TRBV12-3 or TRBV12-4 and J usage is TRBJ2-7; tentatively, D is TRBD2 (5 bases). The CDR3 is 13 amino acids. V lost 6 bases and J lost 1, with 10 bases in between. DNA of the CDR3: TGTGCCAGCAGCACCGGGATTTCCTACGAGCAGTACTTC. Translating gives CASSTGISYEQYF.

This sequence joins TRBV5-8 and TRBJ2-1; 9 bases map to TRBD1. Germline V CDR1 and CDR2: SGHTS, YDEGEE. The CDR3 has 15 residues. V shed 1 base and J 9 bases; nucleotides not matched to a gene: 8. CDR3 nucleotide sequence: TGTGCCAGCAGCTTGTTGGGACAGGGTCTGGGTGAGCAGTTCTTC. Translation gives CASSLLGQGLGEQFF. Supplemented by reference TRBV5-8 and TRBJ2-1, the full variable domain reads EAGVTQSPTHLIKTRGQQATLRCSPISGHTSVYWYQQALGLGLQFLLWYDEGEERNRGNFPPRFSGRQFPNYSSELNVNALELEDSALYLCASSLLGQGLGEQFFGPGTRLTVL.

V usage is TRBV24-1 and J usage is TRBJ2-5; 10 bases fit TRBD2. The germline V gene encodes CDR1 KGHDR and CDR2 SFDVKD. J lost 5 bases, V lost 5 bases, and 7 bases had no gene match. The CDR3 runs to 15 residues. The CDR3 nucleotides read TGTGCCACCAGTGGTATAGCGGGAGGTGGGGAGACCCAGTACTTC. Its protein product is CATSGIAGGGETQYF.

The V and J genes are TRBV5-1 and TRBJ2-1; 8 bases are shared with TRBD2. The germline V gene encodes CDR1 SGHRS and CDR2 YFSETQ. The CDR3 loop spans 14 amino acids. J lost 10 bases, V lost 3 bases, and 9 bases had no gene match. CDR3 sequence (DNA): TGCGCCAGCAGCTCAACTAGCGGTTACGGAGAGCAGTTCTTC. This codes for CASSSTSGYGEQFF.

This chain links TRBV9 with TRBJ2-3, with TRBD2 matching 12 bases. J gave up 1 base and V 4 bases, and 10 bases lay outside the gene matches. Germline V gene sequence: CDR1 SGDLS, CDR2 YYNGEE. The CDR3 runs to 18 residues. CDR3 nucleotide sequence: TGTGCCAGCAGCCATACCCTTACTAGCGGGAGGCGCACAGATACGCAGTATTTT. It encodes CASSHTLTSGRRTDTQYF.

This chain uses TRBV12-3 or TRBV12-4 with TRBJ2-3, with D perhaps TRBD2 (5 bases). V was shortened by 3 bases and J by 6 bases, with 10 bases between the two germline ends. The CDR3 sequence is 13 residues long. For the CDR3, the DNA is TGTGCCAGCAGTTTGGGAGCCTCCGATACGCAGTATTTT. As protein: CASSLGASDTQYF.

V and J are TRBV2 and TRBJ1-3, with D possibly being TRBD1 (5 bases). The CDR3 is 14 residues long. CDR1 and CDR2 (germline): SNHLY, FYNNEI. V was trimmed by 2 bases and J by 3 bases, leaving 8 bases between them. CDR3 protein: CASSEQGGGNTIYF. DNA for the CDR3: TGTGCCAGCAGTGAACAGGGCGGTGGAAACACCATATATTTT.

There are a few counts of this clone. The V gene is TRBV7-2, the J gene TRBJ2-3, with 9 bases fitting TRBD2. V gave up 5 bases and J gave up 1 base; unmatched junction bases: 10. Germline CDR1 and CDR2: SGHTA and FQGNSA. There are 17 residues in the CDR3. CDR3 amino acids: CASSPSLLAGRTDTQYF. The CDR3 DNA sequence: TGTGCCAGCAGCCCCTCACTACTAGCGGGTCGCACAGATACGCAGTATTTT.

The chain employs TRBV2 and TRBJ2-6; 9 bases are shared with TRBD1. V dropped 7 bases and J dropped 4; count of bases not matched to a gene: 5. CDR1 SNHLY and CDR2 FYNNEI come from the germline V gene. The CDR3 totals 15 residues. The CDR3 sequence: CASTWDRAGANVLTF. The CDR3 DNA reads TGTGCCAGCACCTGGGACAGGGCCGGGGCCAACGTCCTGACTTTC. Combining the CDR3 with reference TRBV2 and TRBJ2-6 gives the whole variable domain EPEVTQTPSHQVTQMGQEVILRCVPISNHLYFYWYRQILGQKVEFLVSFYNNEISEKSEIFDDQFSVERPDGSNFTLKIRSTKLEDSAMYFCASTWDRAGANVLTFGAGSRLTVL.

This chain links TRBV5-4 with TRBJ2-1, with D possibly matching TRBD2 (6 bases). The germline gives CDR1 SGHNT, CDR2 YYREEE (reference sequence). The CDR3 has 17 amino acids. Trimming removed 4 bases at V and 4 bases at J, with 21 bases between. The CDR3 DNA is TGTGCCAGCAGCCTCGGAGCCGGGACTCCACTTTACAATGAGCAGTTCTTC. Its translation: CASSLGAGTPLYNEQFF.

The chain recombines TRBV5-5 with TRBJ1-1; 7 bases match TRBD1. CDR1 and CDR2 (germline): SGHKS, YYEKEE (reference sequence). V shed 0 bases, J shed 2 bases, and the junction held 7 bases outside the gene matches. The length of the CDR3 is 16 residues. The CDR3 sequence is CASSLAGGLFNTEAFF. In DNA form, the CDR3 reads TGTGCCAGCAGCTTGGCAGGGGGTCTTTTTAACACTGAAGCTTTCTTT.

This clone showed up just once. A junction boundary mismatches the germline segment, possibly from a read error. The genes are TRBV15 and TRBJ1-5; D perhaps matches TRBD1 (5 bases). Per germline, CDR1 LNHNV and CDR2 YYDKDF (reference sequence). This CDR3 is built from 16 residues. The CDR3 DNA reads as TGTGCCACCAGCCGAGAGGGTCCACAGGTCAATCAGCCCCAGCATTTT. This translates into CATSREGPQVNQPQHF.

This chain connects TRBV5-1 to TRBJ2-5, with D perhaps matching TRBD1 (5 bases). Deletions cut 4 bases from V and 1 base from J, with 17 bases between. CDR3 size: 16 residues. CDR1 and CDR2 from the germline V gene are SGHRS and YFSETQ. The CDR3 coding sequence is TGCGCCAGCAGCGTAGGGGCTGGTGGGCTCCAAGAGACCCAGTACTTC. Translated: CASSVGAGGLQETQYF.

The chain links TRBV19 to TRBJ1-2; D gene ambiguous. Germline V gives CDR1 LNHDA, CDR2 SQIVND (reference sequence). This CDR3 comprises 15 residues. The ends were cut back, 1 base at V and 2 bases at J, with 11 bases in the middle. CDR3 nucleotides: TGTGCCAGTAGTATAGTCGGAGGCTCCAACTATGGCTACACCTTC. It encodes CASSIVGGSNYGYTF.

The genes are TRBV19 and TRBJ1-5, with 7 nucleotides matching TRBD1. The CDR3 spans 13 residues. Germline CDR1 LNHDA, CDR2 SQIVND (reference sequence). J lost 11 bases, V lost 1 base, and 5 bases had no gene match. The chain's CDR3 is CASSIGGRGAQHF. DNA for the CDR3: TGTGCCAGTAGTATAGGCGGCAGGGGGGCCCAGCATTTT.

The chain carries TRBV20-1 and TRBJ2-1, with D tentatively TRBD2 (5 bases). The ends were cut back, 3 bases at V and 8 bases at J, with 17 bases in the middle. CDR3 length equals 14 residues. Germline CDR1 is DFQATT and CDR2 is SNEGSKA (reference sequence). This chain's CDR3 is CSASFSEGSHEQFF. The DNA of the CDR3 is TGCAGTGCTAGTTTTAGTGAGGGTTCGCATGAGCAGTTCTTC.

This chain links TRBV7-2 with TRBJ1-4; the D gene is possibly TRBD1 (5 bases). Germline CDR1 SGHTA, CDR2 FQGNSA. This CDR3 is 15 amino acids long. The V gene lost 1 base and the J gene lost 5 bases, with 11 bases spanning the gap. DNA of the CDR3: TGTGCCAGCAGCTTAGTTCAGGGTTTGAATGAAAAACTGTTTTTT. Translating gives CASSLVQGLNEKLFF.

V usage is TRBV11-2 and J usage is TRBJ1-5; the D is unclear. V lost 3 bases and J lost 3, with 12 bases in between. The CDR3 is 15 amino acids. The germline CDR1 and CDR2 sequences are SGHAT and FQNNGV. The CDR3 reads CASSFSGQPNQPQHF. DNA of the CDR3: TGTGCCAGCAGCTTCTCTGGGCAGCCCAATCAGCCCCAGCATTTT.

V is TRBV12-3 or TRBV12-4 and J is TRBJ1-1; D unresolved. V gave up 7 bases and J gave up 2 bases, with 5 bases separating them. The CDR3 runs 11 residues. This CDR3 is CASTINTEAFF. The CDR3 DNA sequence: TGTGCCAGCACCATCAACACTGAAGCTTTCTTT.

The genes are TRBV4-2 and TRBJ2-2; 7 nucleotides match TRBD1. The CDR3 loop spans 17 amino acids. CDR1 is LGHNA, CDR2 YNFKEQ, per germline. V lost 2 bases and J lost 2; bases outside the gene matches: 8. The CDR3 sequence is CASSQSPGTANTGELFF. The CDR3 DNA reads as TGTGCCAGCAGCCAATCCCCCGGGACAGCAAACACCGGGGAGCTGTTTTTT.

The rearrangement joins TRBV11-2 to TRBJ2-3; D is unclear. Germline loops: CDR1 SGHAT, CDR2 FQNNGV. With 3 bases removed from V and 0 bases from J, the gap between germline ends came to 13 bases. This CDR3 spans 16 amino acids. Here the CDR3 reads CASSFMMGSSTDTQYF. The CDR3 coding sequence is TGTGCCAGCAGCTTTATGATGGGCAGCAGCACAGATACGCAGTATTTT.

The rearrangement links TRBV2 to TRBJ2-1; the match to TRBD1 covers 8 bases. Germline V gives CDR1 SNHLY, CDR2 FYNNEI. V was clipped by 6 bases and J by 6 bases; unmatched bases: 10. This CDR3 contains 15 residues. The CDR3 sequence: CASSKGQDALNEQFF. CDR3 DNA: TGTGCCAGCAGCAAGGGACAGGACGCCCTCAATGAGCAGTTCTTC. Full variable domain (remainder filled in from reference TRBV2 and TRBJ2-1): EPEVTQTPSHQVTQMGQEVILRCVPISNHLYFYWYRQILGQKVEFLVSFYNNEISEKSEIFDDQFSVERPDGSNFTLKIRSTKLEDSAMYFCASSKGQDALNEQFFGPGTRLTVL.

The J gene is TRBJ2-7, the V gene TRBV28; D is unresolved. Trimming shortened V by 3 bases and J by 2 bases, and 11 bases separated the two germline ends. This CDR3 is built from 14 residues. Germline CDR1 MDHEN, CDR2 SYDVKM. The CDR3 DNA reads TGTGCCAGCAGTTTGGCCATATCAACCTACGAGCAGTACTTC. This encodes CASSLAISTYEQYF.

The chain has TRBV27 and TRBJ2-3; D is ambiguous. The germline gives CDR1 MNHEY, CDR2 SMNVEV (reference sequence). The CDR3 extends over 15 amino acids. V lost 7 bases, J lost 0 bases, and 14 bases lay in between. This chain's CDR3 is CASTFSYASTDTQYF. CDR3 coding DNA: TGTGCCAGCACTTTTAGCTACGCTAGCACAGATACGCAGTATTTT.

This sequence joins TRBV5-6 and TRBJ2-2, with 11 nucleotides matching TRBD2. The CDR3 has 16 residues. Germline CDR1 and CDR2: SGHDT and YYEEEE. V lost 3 bases to trimming and J lost 4 bases; unmatched junction nucleotides: 5. The DNA for the CDR3 is TGTGCCAGCAGCTCAAAACTAGCGGGAGCCACCGGGGAGCTGTTTTTT. Translated, it gives CASSSKLAGATGELFF.

This chain links TRBV5-1 with TRBJ1-2; TRBD1 matches at 8 bases. Germline V gene lookup returns CDR1 SGHRS and CDR2 YFSETQ. The CDR3 runs to 14 residues. The ends lost 4 bases at V and 9 bases at J; junction bases unmatched: 11. The DNA of the CDR3 is TGCGCCAGCAGCCCGTCGGGACAGGCGCTGAGCTACACCTTC. Translating it yields CASSPSGQALSYTF.